This T cell receptor (beta chain) was identified in a study of beta chain features in type 1 diabetes. Study background: Examination covered around 110 million sorted cells spanning all samples. Findings and limits, study-wide: Researchers report that Type 1 diabetes patients had moderately but significantly shorter TCRB CDR3s across all four CD4+ subsets. Type 1 diabetes patients had fewer VDJ junction insertions and more deletions.

The CDR3 spans 14 residues. Trimming took 4 bases from V and 5 from J; bases not matched to a gene: 5. Germline values: CDR1 MDHEN, CDR2 SYDVKM. Of note for this clone: The target antigen is unknown.

The authors reverse transcribed all of the isolated RNA, so sequencing captured expressed TCRB transcripts. Generated by immunoSEQ multiplex PCR, the TCRdb table keeps only in-frame clones and is missing some. The sample consists of more than 550,000 clones, 11% to 15% of them appearing once. Source material: naive CD4+ T cells from blood. The gene calls are TRBV28 and TRBJ2-7; 10 nucleotides line up with TRBD1. This receptor was obtained from a man in his late teens or twenties with type 1 diabetes. In DNA, the CDR3 is TGTGCCAGCAGTTGGGGACAGGGGTACCACGAGCAGTACTTC. Encoded protein: CASSWGQGYHEQYF.